The 13 T cell receptor beta chains below come from one sample, sequenced in a study of T-cell memory formation after mild COVID-19 (dated by TCRdb to 2020 to 2023). Library creation used 5' RACE. Sequenced on an Illumina NovaSeq 6000. TCRdb applied fastp at Q25 and MiXCR to the public reads, then kept only in-frame beta chains. Rows with one shared CDR3 protein collapse into an entry with the most common genes and DNA. This sample is represented by 470,000 or so distinct CDR3 sequences; roughly 18% of them were singletons. Of the sample, 9% to 15% falls within the top ten clones. Sequenced input: PBMCs or a T cell subset sorted from them (not recorded which). Receptor source: an adult woman who had mild COVID-19 (a few samples of this study predate the infection). The sample titles of this study are shuffled in the database, so cell type and time point are left out; the donor was told from shared clones.

The chain combines TRBV11-2 with TRBJ1-4, with D perhaps TRBD1 (6 bases). The CDR3 contains 13 residues. Germline CDR1 SGHAT, CDR2 FQNNGV. V was shortened by 5 bases and J by 12 bases, with 16 bases between the two germline ends. This CDR3 is CASSPQQGSQLFF. The DNA of the CDR3 is TGTGCCAGCAGCCCCCAACAGGGATCGCAACTGTTTTTT.

This clonotype was seen more than once but under ten times. This rearrangement joins TRBV7-9 to TRBJ2-5; no definite D call. Deletions cut 6 bases from V and 1 base from J, with 12 bases between. From germline, CDR1 is SEHNR and CDR2 FQNEAQ (reference sequence). The CDR3 length is 14 residues. CDR3: CASSSGRPQETQYF. DNA of the CDR3: TGTGCCAGCAGTTCAGGACGGCCCCAAGAGACCCAGTACTTC.

The genes are TRBV14 and TRBJ2-7, with 7 nucleotides matching TRBD1. Germline values: CDR1 SGHDN, CDR2 FVKESK. With 4 bases clipped from V and 7 bases from J, the junction kept 10 bases outside the gene matches. The CDR3 has 14 residues. CDR3 loop: CASSPSNRGREQYF. DNA for the CDR3: TGTGCCAGCAGCCCCTCAAACAGGGGACGTGAGCAGTACTTC.

In its sample, this clonotype was seen a few times. The V gene is TRBV5-1, the J gene TRBJ1-1, with D perhaps TRBD1 (5 bases). The germline V and J ends were trimmed by 5 bases and 7 bases, with 15 bases remaining between them. This CDR3 region has 13 residues. Per the germline V gene, CDR1 is SGHRS and CDR2 is YFSETQ. The CDR3 loop reads CASSYGTLVEAFF. The CDR3 coding sequence is TGCGCCAGCAGTTACGGGACTCTCGTTGAAGCTTTCTTT. Filled out from reference TRBV5-1 and TRBJ1-1, the complete variable domain reads KAGVTQTPRYLIKTRGQQVTLSCSPISGHRSVSWYQQTPGQGLQFLFEYFSETQRNKGNFPGRFSGRQFSNSRSEMNVSTLELGDSALYLCASSYGTLVEAFFGQGTRLTVV.

This clonotype was picked up a small number of times. The chain carries TRBV20-1 and TRBJ2-3; 9 bases fit TRBD2. Losses at the gene ends were 5 bases for V and 7 bases for J; bases not matched to a gene: 13. Germline V gene sequence: CDR1 DFQATT, CDR2 SNEGSKA (reference sequence). CDR3 length: 15 residues. As DNA, the CDR3 is TGCAGTGCTGACCCTAGGACTAGCGCGGGCTATACGCAGTATTTT. It specifies CSADPRTSAGYTQYF.

The chain links TRBV12-3 or TRBV12-4 to TRBJ2-1; D may be TRBD2 (5 bases). V lost 8 bases to trimming and J lost 4 bases, with 27 bases between them. The CDR3 totals 18 residues. CDR3 sequence: CASGSGLLHRREYNEQFF. In nucleotides, the CDR3 is TGTGCCAGCGGTTCAGGACTGCTTCATCGGCGAGAATACAATGAGCAGTTCTTC.

The chain employs TRBV14 and TRBJ2-7; 9 positions agree with TRBD1. Trimming took 5 bases from V and 4 from J; bases not matched to a gene: 21. This CDR3 region has 19 residues. Germline loops: CDR1 SGHDN, CDR2 FVKESK. CDR3 nucleotide sequence: TGTGCCAGCAGCACTCGAGAGATTAACCGGGACAGGGTGGAATACGAGCAGTACTTC. It encodes CASSTREINRDRVEYEQYF.

This clonotype has more than one count but fewer than ten. The rearrangement joins TRBV2 to TRBJ1-5; D is uncertain. Trimming took off 7 bases at V and 2 bases at J, with 12 bases between the two ends. Per the germline V gene, CDR1 is SNHLY and CDR2 is FYNNEI. The CDR3 spans 14 residues. CDR3 in amino acids: CASMIEGRNQPQHF. DNA for the CDR3: TGTGCCAGCATGATTGAGGGTCGCAATCAGCCCCAGCATTTT.

The sample holds one count of this clonotype. The chain uses TRBV6-2 or TRBV6-3 and TRBJ1-2; 8 bases fit TRBD1. V dropped 7 bases and J dropped 4; count of bases not matched to a gene: 2. The CDR3 length is 12 residues. The V gene's germline CDR1 is MNHEY and CDR2 SVGEGT. The CDR3 nucleotides read TGTGCCAGCACCCAGGGGGCCTATGGCTACACCTTC. Translation gives CASTQGAYGYTF.

This clonotype showed up just a few times. The chain uses TRBV4-3 and TRBJ2-2, with TRBD2 matching over 11 bases. CDR3 length: 17 amino acids. Germline assignment: CDR1 LGHNA and CDR2 YSLEER. V dropped 1 base and J dropped 2; count of bases not matched to a gene: 3. CDR3 coding DNA: TGCGCCAGCAGCCAAGCGACTAGCGGGACCAACACCGGGGAGCTGTTTTTT. Translation: CASSQATSGTNTGELFF.

This clonotype was detected a few times. This sequence joins TRBV10-3 and TRBJ1-1; 8 positions agree with TRBD1. After removal of 4 bases from V and 0 bases from J, the junction contained 4 bases not matched to a gene. Germline V gene data show CDR1 as ENHRY and CDR2 as SYGVKD. This CDR3 spans 15 amino acids. CDR3 in amino acids: CAISAPQGVNTEAFF. CDR3 in DNA: TGTGCCATCAGTGCCCCACAGGGGGTGAACACTGAAGCTTTCTTT.

In this sample, this clonotype turned up a few times. The rearrangement links TRBV6-5 to TRBJ1-1; D is unresolved. Trimming removed 2 bases from V and 4 bases from J, with 11 bases in between. The CDR3 consists of 14 residues. Germline values: CDR1 MNHEY, CDR2 SVGAGI. The CDR3 reads CASSYPGPGTEAFF. CDR3 coding DNA: TGTGCCAGCAGTTACCCCGGCCCAGGCACTGAAGCTTTCTTT.

This clonotype was detected only a few times. The V call is TRBV29-1, the J call TRBJ1-1; tentative D call: TRBD1 (6 bases). This CDR3 region has 13 residues. Germline V CDR1 and CDR2: SQVTM, ANQGSEA. Trimming took off 5 bases at V and 1 base at J, with 11 bases between the two ends. CDR3 sequence reads: CSVCRGSNTEAFF. CDR3 sequence (DNA): TGCAGCGTTTGCAGGGGATCGAACACTGAAGCTTTCTTT.